This T cell receptor beta chain is from a study of shared clonotypes between healthy human individuals (TCRdb year 2020). At the level of the whole study: Three men and a couple of women, aged 18 to 49 years, made up the cohort. Between about 0.9 and 8.9 billion PBMCs per donor were obtained by leukapheresis. To increase sequencing depth and limit assay-specific biases, different laboratories used diverse techniques to prepare libraries and sequence TCR repertoires. For each donor, CD4 naive and CD4 memory were each run on three plates, CD8 naive on two plates, and CD8 memory on one plate. To estimate repertoire size and how much clonotypes are shared between individuals, the study performed deep sequencing of blood TCR repertoires from about five healthy adults. Results and caveats for the whole study, not just this receptor: Clonotypes shared by all four sorted-subset donors showed higher generation probabilities than non-shared clonotypes. Estimated clonotype richness was generally larger for naive than for memory subsets. Sampling was limited to blood, and TCR repertoires in tissue likely differ from TCR repertoires in blood. The genetic and exposure-history diversity represented was limited by the small number of donors. Across a few donors, 5% to 6% of naive CD4, around 3.5% of naive CD8, under 2.5% of memory CD4, and 0.4% of memory CD8 clonotypes were shared. Pairwise subsampling indicated that sequencing depth was expected to affect the degree of clonotype sharing among donors. Even with the large sequencing depth, rarefaction of the sorted-subset datasets indicated that sequencing was incomplete.

TCR CDR3 regions were amplified from genomic DNA by multiplex PCR using the deep immunoSEQ assay. Extracted genomic DNA from each cell subset was distributed evenly across all wells of several immunoSEQ 96-well plates, and each plate was treated as a replicate. For sorted subsets, 200 to 250 ng of genomic DNA, equivalent to 30,000 or so T cell genomes, went into each replicate PCR. The purified libraries were quantified using a Qubit 3.0 fluorometer, sized with a Bioanalyzer 2100, and then quantified again using the KAPA Library Quantification kit. A separate single-read 150-cycle Illumina NextSeq 550 flow cell was used to sequence each immunoSEQ 96-well plate. On the authors' methods: Because the immunoSEQ output included only junctional sequences and no quality scores, the filtering could not be the same as the filtering used for full-length reads. Sequences were annotated with PyIR, a Python wrapper for IgBLAST v1.9, and V/J genes and CDR3 were assigned using IMGT germline references. Reads were removed for weak V/J assignments (E-value above 1e-6), missing CDR3, stop codons, out-of-frame junctions, or ambiguous translated residues. A V3J clonotype was defined by an identical inferred V gene, J gene, and CDR3 amino acid sequence. Percentage overlap between repertoires was calculated by dividing the number of shared unique clonotypes by the size of the smaller repertoire. Repertoire richness was assessed with RTK rarefaction, the Chao1 estimator, and Recon v2.1 estimates of unobserved clonotypes. OLGA was used to compute generation probabilities for all TCRbeta clonotypes that the gDNA method yielded from several donors. Held by TCRdb, this immuneACCESS table contains in-frame sequences only and omits some clones. Under half of the omission traces to an unresolved V gene where checked; the cause of the rest is unknown. The D gene and trimming were derived from the DNA, and the V and J assignments and clone size from that table. In all, the sample holds about 1 million clones, and around 75% of those were seen once. Together, the top ten hold approximately 1.5% of the sample.

Healthy HIV-negative adults with no recently reported acute infections or vaccinations were included as donors. Every donor was a Caucasian adult residing in Nashville, Tennessee, USA. CD4+ T cells were enriched through magnetic negative selection, after which naive cells were positively selected on CD45RA and the remaining negative fraction served as the memory subset. After blood collection by leukapheresis, PBMCs were isolated using Ficoll-Histopaque density gradient centrifugation and then cryopreserved in the vapor phase of liquid nitrogen. Purity and quantity of every magnetically sorted T cell population were checked by analytical flow cytometry. Genomic DNA was isolated from every sorted fraction and measured by UV absorbance on a Nanodrop 2000c. V gives up 4 bases and J gives up 4 bases, and the segment between their germline ends measures 20 bases. The cysteine opens and the phenylalanine closes a CDR3 of 16 amino acids. Kept here is only the CDR3 DNA, which spans 48 bases and is read in frame from base 1. CDR1 MNHEY and CDR2 SVGAGI are derived from the germline V gene.

In the case of this clone: The target of this receptor is not known. It has no much larger one-base neighbor in the sample; base qualities were not kept.

The sequence came from a man aged 18 to 30 in good health. Sequenced: memory CD4+ T cells sorted from blood. The sample's cell subset or site label, decoded: CD45RA-negative fraction. This chain joins TRBV6-5 to TRBJ2-7; the D gene assignment is ambiguous. In nucleotides, the sequence is TGTGCCAGCAGTTCGACCTCTCTGGGGAAGGTGTACGAGCAGTACTTC. It specifies CASSSTSLGKVYEQYF.